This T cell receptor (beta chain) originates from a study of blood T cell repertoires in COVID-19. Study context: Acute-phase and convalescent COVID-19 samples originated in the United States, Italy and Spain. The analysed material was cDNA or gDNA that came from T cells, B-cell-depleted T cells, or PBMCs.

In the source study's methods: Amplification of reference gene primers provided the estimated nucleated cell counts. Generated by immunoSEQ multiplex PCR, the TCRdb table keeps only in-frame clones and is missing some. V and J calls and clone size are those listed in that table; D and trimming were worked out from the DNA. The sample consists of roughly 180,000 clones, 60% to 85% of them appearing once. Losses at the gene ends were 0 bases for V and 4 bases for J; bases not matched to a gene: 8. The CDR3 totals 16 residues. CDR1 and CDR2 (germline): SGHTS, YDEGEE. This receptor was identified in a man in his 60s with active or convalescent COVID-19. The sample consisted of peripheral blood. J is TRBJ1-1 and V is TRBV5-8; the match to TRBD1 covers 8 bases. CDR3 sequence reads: CASSLGTIDRGTEAFF. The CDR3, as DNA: TGTGCCAGCAGCTTGGGGACCATCGACAGGGGCACTGAAGCTTTCTTT.